This T cell receptor (beta chain) originates from a study of cytomegalovirus exposure and HLA in healthy donors. The PCR was carried out with 60 Vbeta primers and 13 Jbeta primers. Clones were sequenced by immunoSEQ multiplex PCR, and TCRdb holds only the in-frame ones, with some missing. In the table there are approximately 79,000 clones, approximately 74% of which are singletons. Regarding this clone: Its cognate antigen is unknown.

Broader study findings: For presence/absence analyses, sequencing depth was assumed to be roughly uniform across donors.

Trimming took 6 bases from V and 2 from J; bases not matched to a gene: 6. The CDR3 length is 15 residues. The germline CDR1 and CDR2 sequences are MDHEN and SYDVKM. The V gene is TRBV28, the J gene TRBJ2-7, with 11 bases matching TRBD1. The sequencing sample was made of PBMCs. The clonotype was recovered from a man aged 40-49 years in good health and CMV-seropositive. CDR3 sequence: CASSKPGQGAYEQYF. CDR3 sequence (DNA): TGTGCCAGCAGCAAACCGGGACAGGGGGCCTACGAGCAGTACTTC.